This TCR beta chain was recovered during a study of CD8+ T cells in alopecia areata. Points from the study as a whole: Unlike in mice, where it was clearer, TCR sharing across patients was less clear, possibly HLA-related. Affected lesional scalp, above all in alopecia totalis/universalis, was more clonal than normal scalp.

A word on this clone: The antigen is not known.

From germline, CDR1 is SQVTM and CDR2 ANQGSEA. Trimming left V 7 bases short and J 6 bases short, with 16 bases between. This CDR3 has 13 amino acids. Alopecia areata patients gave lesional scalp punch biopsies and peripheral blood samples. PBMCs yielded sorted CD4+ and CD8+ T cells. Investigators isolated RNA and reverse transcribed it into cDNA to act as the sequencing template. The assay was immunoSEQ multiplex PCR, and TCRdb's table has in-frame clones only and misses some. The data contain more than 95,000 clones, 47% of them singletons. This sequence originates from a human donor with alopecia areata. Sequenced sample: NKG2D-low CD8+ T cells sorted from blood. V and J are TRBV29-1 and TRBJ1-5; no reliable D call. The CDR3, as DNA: TGCAGCGCTCTTATGGGTTATGGTCAGCCCCAGCATTTT. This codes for CSALMGYGQPQHF.